This TCR beta chain was sequenced during a study of long-term antiretroviral therapy in people with HIV. Study summary: The earliest samples came about a decade before the 2015 immediate-ART recommendation.

CDR3 size: 17 residues. V lost 0 bases to trimming and J lost 0 bases; unmatched junction nucleotides: 4. Germline-derived CDR1 and CDR2 are SGHRS and YFSETQ. Before DNA extraction, roughly 0.9-11 million cryopreserved PBMC were held in the samples. Investigators performed immunoSEQ version v3.0 at survey level. Sequencing set out to capture roughly 40,000-50,000 T-cell genomes per sample. The repertoire was sequenced with immunoSEQ multiplex PCR; TCRdb's copy has only in-frame clones and lacks some. The table records 21,000 or so clones, roughly 80% of them present only once. Study outcomes and limitations: Pre-ART clonal expansions dominated every time point's repertoire.

In regard to this clone: The target antigen is unknown.

The chain links TRBV5-1 to TRBJ2-2; 8 nucleotides align to TRBD2. The specimen comprised unsorted PBMCs, sampled 0.3 years after starting antiretroviral therapy. This TCR was recovered from a man aged 45 to 65 with HIV. DNA of the CDR3: TGCGCCAGCAGCTTGGCGGGGGGGGCCTCGAACACCGGGGAGCTGTTTTTT. Translating gives CASSLAGGASNTGELFF.